The following is a T cell receptor (beta chain) sequence with its context. What antigen it recognizes has not been identified. No much larger clone exists at a distance of one base, and base qualities are not known. This sample is part of a study of CD8 T cells in Susac syndrome (dated by TCRdb to the late 2010s). At the level of the whole study: Among the sequenced Susac syndrome patients, six had clinically active disease and roughly eight were in clinical remission. CD8+ T cell repertoire clonality was compared between about a dozen healthy donors, roughly 14 Susac syndrome patients and 15 or so multiple sclerosis patients. Susac syndrome patients were therapy-naive, on corticosteroids (some also receiving IVIg), or on IVIg alone at blood withdrawal. The study used repertoire sequencing to test whether antigen drove CD8+ T cell activation and differentiation in Susac syndrome. On the study overall, not on this receptor specifically: The number of individuals in the TCR sequencing and HLA analysis was acknowledged as relatively small. In the total CD8+ and CD8+ TEMRA repertoires, roughly 15 and five Susac-specific public clones, respectively, were identified. Susac syndrome CD8+ repertoires showed clonal expansion, highest in CD8+ TEMRA cells and greater in clinically active than remitting patients.

Peripheral blood CD8+ and CD4+ T cells from healthy donors, Susac syndrome patients and multiple sclerosis patients were profiled using high-throughput TCR beta sequencing. Susac syndrome patients met recently defined diagnostic criteria for definite or probable disease. CD8+ TEMRA cells were enriched by FACS, while bulk CD8+ and CD4+ T cells were purified by magnetic negative isolation. Blood was collected in EDTA tubes and processed within 24 hours, with PBMCs isolated through density gradient centrifugation. PBMCs intended for TCR sequencing were frozen in liquid nitrogen and were later thawed in a 37 degrees C water bath. The sorted or isolated CD4+, CD8+ and CD8+ TEMRA cells reached a purity of at least 90%. V is trimmed back by 3 bases and J by 7 bases, and the junction contains 14 bases that no gene match accounts for. Reading from cysteine to phenylalanine, the CDR3 counts 15 amino acids. The DNA shown is the 45-base CDR3, in frame from base 1. The CDR1 and CDR2 encoded by the germline V gene are SQVTM and ANQGSEA.

RNA was extracted using the RNeasy kit, and roughly 0.45 to 1 microgram was reverse transcribed with random hexamers. TCR beta CDR3 regions were amplified with the immunoSEQ multiplex PCR assay covering 54 Vbeta and 13 Jbeta segments. Bias from PCR amplification was corrected by using a synthetic template baseline for primer optimization and for computational correction. Per the source publication's procedure: Reads were annotated to V, D and J genes according to IMGT and were analyzed with immunoSEQ Analyzer, with only productive sequences retained. Clonality was calculated as one minus the Shannon entropy normalized by log2 of the number of productive unique sequences. For each patient and control, public and private clones were evaluated within the 100 most prevalent clones. Clones were defined as Susac-specific when absent from the healthy and MS cohorts, from over a thousand published viral clones and from other ImmuneACCESS disease sequences. Through fastp at Q25 and MiXCR, TCRdb rebuilt clones from the public reads, retaining in-frame beta chains. All rows with the same CDR3 protein become a single entry with the most common DNA and genes. The V and J calls, along with clone size, are taken from TCRdb and not from the paper's own processing. Recorded for this sample are about 100,000 distinct CDR3 sequences; 95% of them occurred a single time. The biggest ten clones account for 0.3% of the sample.

Sample: CD8+ T cells from PBMCs. This clonotype was obtained from a human donor with Susac syndrome. The receptor chain draws on TRBV29-1 and TRBJ1-2; 7 junctional bases match TRBD1. The nucleotide sequence reads TGCAGCGTTGACCCCGGACAGGCCTCGGGTAGTGGCTACACCTTC. This translates into CSVDPGQASGSGYTF.